A single sample gave rise to the 4 T cell receptor beta chains below, sequenced in a study of identical twins. TCRdb called the 5' RACE reads again in MiXCR, with one record for every CDR3 protein. The sample has hundreds of thousands of distinct CDR3 sequences, 7.1% seen once. The data also belong to a second study, concerning yellow fever vaccine responses in identical twins.

Sequenced material: PBMCs. The source is a woman aged 18-29 years in good health.

J is TRBJ2-3 and V is TRBV6-1; D gene unclear. This CDR3 has 18 residues. Germline V lookup: CDR1 MNHNS, CDR2 SASEGT. The V end lost 2 bases, the J end lost 2 bases, and 20 bases lay between the germline ends. The CDR3 loop reads CASSERVSAGGATDTQYF. The CDR3 bases are TGTGCCAGCAGTGAAAGGGTTTCGGCAGGTGGAGCCACAGATACGCAGTATTTT.

Many counts were recorded for this clonotype. V gene TRBV7-2 combines with J gene TRBJ2-3, with TRBD2 identical over 7 bases. The CDR3 spans 16 residues. CDR1 and CDR2 from the germline V gene are SGHTA and FQGNSA. Trimming at V came to 4 bases and at J to 3 bases, leaving 10 bases not matched to a gene. The CDR3 region is CASSSGSAGETDTQYF. The CDR3 nucleotides are TGTGCCAGCAGCTCAGGCTCGGCGGGGGAGACAGATACGCAGTATTTT.

The CDR3 loop is CASSEEPDYEQYV. DNA of the CDR3: TGTGCCAGCAGTGAAGAACCAGATTACGAGCAGTACGTC. The chain uses TRBV6-1 and TRBJ2-7, with D unclear. CDR3 length: 13 residues. CDR1 and CDR2 from the germline V gene are MNHNS and SASEGT. V lost 1 base and J lost 4, with 8 bases in between.

This clonotype occurred a few times. The rearrangement joins TRBV11-2 to TRBJ1-2; D is possibly TRBD1 (5 bases). Germline V lookup: CDR1 SGHAT, CDR2 FQNNGV. The CDR3 loop spans 13 amino acids. V lost 5 bases to trimming and J lost 3 bases, with 10 bases between them. This CDR3 reads CASSLTEYYGYTF. CDR3 bases: TGTGCCAGCAGCCTGACAGAATACTATGGCTACACCTTC.